Presented here are 11 T cell receptor beta chains from one specimen sequenced in a study of T cells in tumors after PD-1 blockade. TCRdb's copy holds only in-frame clones and misses some; the assay was immunoSEQ multiplex PCR. Of 20,000 to 25,000 clones detected, around 80% appear once; the ten largest clones hold approximately 24%. The material was PBMCs, obtained before anti-PD-1 treatment. These receptor sequences come from a human donor with basal cell carcinoma.

V is TRBV5-4 and J is TRBJ2-5; TRBD2 agrees at 10 bases. CDR1 and CDR2 from the germline V gene are SGHNT and YYREEE (reference sequence). The ends lost 4 bases at V and 5 bases at J; junction bases unmatched: 8. This CDR3 contains 15 residues. The DNA of the CDR3 is TGTGCCAGCAGCCTTGGAGCGGGGGGGCTCGAGACCCAGTACTTC. It codes for CASSLGAGGLETQYF.

The chain has TRBV7-6 and TRBJ2-5, with no clear D. The V end was cut by 5 bases, the J end by 1 base, with 8 bases between. Germline CDR1 and CDR2: SGHVS and FNYEAQ. The CDR3 is made up of 13 amino acids. The chain's CDR3 is CASSPMLQETQYF. The CDR3, as DNA: TGTGCCAGCAGCCCCATGCTCCAAGAGACCCAGTACTTC.

This chain uses TRBV4-2 with TRBJ1-1; no definite D call. This CDR3 comprises 14 residues. In germline, CDR1 is LGHNA, CDR2 YNFKEQ. The V end was cut by 0 bases, the J end by 1 base, with 6 bases between. CDR3 bases: TGTGCCAGCAGCCAAGACGGCACGAACACTGAAGCTTTCTTT. Its translation is CASSQDGTNTEAFF.

CDR3 DNA sequence: TGTGCCTGGGAACGGGGCGGCGAGACAGATACGCAGTATTTT. Its translation is CAWERGGETDTQYF. The genes are TRBV30 and TRBJ2-3; either TRBD1 or TRBD2 may fit D (5 bases each). This CDR3 has 14 amino acids. V dropped 5 bases and J dropped 3 bases, with 15 bases sitting between them. The germline gives CDR1 GTSNPN, CDR2 SVGIG (reference sequence).

The chain carries TRBV15 and TRBJ2-7, with D maybe TRBD1 (5 bases). The CDR3 has 15 amino acids. The germline gives CDR1 LNHNV, CDR2 YYDKDF (reference sequence). The V end lost 1 base, the J end lost 3 bases, and 13 bases lay between the germline ends. The CDR3 coding sequence is TGTGCCACCAGCAGAGTGTCCGGACAAAGCTACGAGCAGTACTTC. Translated, it gives CATSRVSGQSYEQYF.

This clone was recorded only once. The V gene is TRBV7-3, the J gene TRBJ2-3; no firm D call. Germline CDR1 SGHTA, CDR2 FQGTGA. This CDR3 region has 14 residues. The V end lost 5 bases, the J end lost 1 base, and 10 bases lay between the germline ends. Written as DNA, the CDR3 is TGTGCCAGCAGCCCGGACGTGGGCACAGATACGCAGTATTTT. This codes for CASSPDVGTDTQYF. The whole variable domain, filled in from reference TRBV7-3 and TRBJ2-3, reads GAGVSQTPSNKVTEKGKYVELRCDPISGHTALYWYRQSLGQGPEFLIYFQGTGAADDSGLPNDRFFAVRPEGSVSTLKIQRTERGDSAVYLCASSPDVGTDTQYFGPGTRLTVL.

This rearrangement joins TRBV2 to TRBJ1-6; D might be TRBD1 (6 bases). With 5 bases removed from V and 10 bases from J, the gap between germline ends came to 12 bases. The CDR3 consists of 13 residues. Germline V CDR1 and CDR2: SNHLY, FYNNEI. The CDR3 region is CASSFPGVSPLHF. DNA of the CDR3: TGTGCCAGCAGTTTTCCAGGGGTCTCACCCCTCCACTTT.

This clone has more than one count but fewer than ten. The chain is built from TRBV5-1 and TRBJ2-7; TRBD1 might be the D (5 bases). Per germline, CDR1 SGHRS and CDR2 YFSETQ. This CDR3 is 13 amino acids long. The V end lost 4 bases, the J end lost 7 bases, and 15 bases lay between the germline ends. CDR3 nucleotide sequence: TGCGCCAGCAGCCCGTATCCAAGGGGAGAGCAGTACTTC. Its translation: CASSPYPRGEQYF.

The chain uses TRBV19 and TRBJ2-3; 9 nucleotides agree with TRBD1. V shed 5 bases, J shed 5 bases, and the junction held 8 bases outside the gene matches. This CDR3 comprises 15 residues. Germline V gene data show CDR1 as LNHDA and CDR2 as SQIVND (reference sequence). CDR3 region: CASSVGTGLRDTQYF. The CDR3 DNA follows: TGTGCCAGTAGTGTCGGGACAGGGCTCAGAGATACGCAGTATTTT.

The gene calls are TRBV5-6 and TRBJ1-2, with D maybe TRBD1 (5 bases). The CDR3 has 14 residues. Germline V gene sequence: CDR1 SGHDT, CDR2 YYEEEE. Trimming removed 3 bases from V and 5 bases from J, with 14 bases in between. The CDR3 loop reads CASSYRDRPYGYTF. DNA of the CDR3: TGTGCCAGCAGCTACCGGGACCGACCATATGGCTACACCTTC.

The V call is TRBV9, the J call TRBJ2-4; 14 bases fit TRBD2. J was trimmed by 2 bases and V by 8 bases; bases with no gene match: 15. CDR1 SGDLS and CDR2 YYNGEE come from the germline V gene. The CDR3 sequence is 19 residues long. As DNA, the CDR3 is TGTGCCAGAGGATTCCCGACTAGCGGGAGGGCCGGGACCAAAAACATTCAGTACTTC. It yields the protein CARGFPTSGRAGTKNIQYF.